A single sample is the source of the 23 T cell receptor beta chains below, sequenced in a study of T-cell reconstitution after alpha-beta-depleted transplantation in children. Construction of the TCRbeta library involved unique molecular identifiers. TCRdb itself ran the PCR reads through MiXCR, one entry per CDR3 protein. The sample yields around 490,000 distinct CDR3 sequences, over 10% seen once. The input for sequencing was PBMCs, mostly from graft donor cells, taken 180 days after TCRalphabeta/CD19-depleted stem cell transplant. The receptors shown here come from a female patient aged 2-9 years who had a stem cell transplant for aplastic anemia, so the T cells may come from the graft donor.

As regards this clonotype: Its ends do not fully match the called genes, so a read error is possible. The chain employs TRBV3-1 and TRBJ2-1; 9 nucleotides line up with TRBD2. The CDR3 contains 15 residues. The germline V gene encodes CDR1 LGHDT and CDR2 YNNKEL (reference sequence). As DNA, the CDR3 is TGTGCCTGCAGCTCGGGGGCGGGAGGGCACAATGAGCAGTTCTTC. Translating gives CACSSGAGGHNEQFF.

The rearrangement links TRBV18 to TRBJ2-2; unclear D gene. Germline V gene data show CDR1 as KGHSH and CDR2 as LQKENI. The CDR3 is made up of 12 amino acids. Between the trimmed V and J ends, which lost 6 bases and 6 bases, there was a span of 8 bases. The chain's CDR3 is CASSRVPGELFF. The CDR3 region has the DNA TGTGCCAGCTCTCGAGTCCCCGGGGAGCTGTTTTTT. The entire variable domain, with the rest obtained from reference TRBV18 and TRBJ2-2, is as follows: NAGVMQNPRHLVRRRGQEARLRCSPMKGHSHVYWYRQLPEEGLKFMVYLQKENIIDESGMPKERFSAEFPKEGPSILRIQQVVRGDSAAYFCASSRVPGELFFGEGSRLTVL.

This clonotype has just a few counts. This chain joins TRBV10-3 and TRBJ2-1, with no clear D. Germline V CDR1 and CDR2: ENHRY, SYGVKD. The CDR3 runs to 12 residues. V was cut by 5 bases and J by 6 bases, with 8 bases left in between. Written as DNA, the CDR3 is TGTGCCATCAGTTGGACCAGCAATGAGCAGTTCTTC. Its protein is CAISWTSNEQFF.

This clonotype turned up a few times. The chain carries TRBV11-1 and TRBJ2-3, with 8 bases fitting TRBD2. Germline assignment: CDR1 SGHAT and CDR2 FQDESV (reference sequence). V was pared by 5 bases and J by 2 bases, with 6 bases of the junction left unmatched. This CDR3 contains 15 residues. The CDR3 spells CASSQTSGFTDTQYF. The CDR3 DNA reads TGTGCCAGCAGCCAAACTAGCGGCTTCACAGATACGCAGTATTTT. Filled out from reference TRBV11-1 and TRBJ2-3, the complete variable domain reads EAEVAQSPRYKITEKSQAVAFWCDPISGHATLYWYRQILGQGPELLVQFQDESVVDDSQLPKDRFSAERLKGVDSTLKIQPAELGDSAMYLCASSQTSGFTDTQYFGPGTRLTVL.

This clonotype was seen more than once but under ten times. The chain employs TRBV20-1 and TRBJ2-5; D remains ambiguous. Per germline, CDR1 DFQATT and CDR2 SNEGSKA (reference sequence). The CDR3 is 11 residues long. The ends were cut back, 6 bases at V and 4 bases at J, with 9 bases in the middle. The CDR3 DNA sequence: TGCAGTGCAAGCTGGAGAGAGACCCAGTACTTC. This codes for CSASWRETQYF.

This clonotype has only a few counts. The rearrangement joins TRBV19 to TRBJ2-5; D perhaps matches TRBD2 (7 bases). CDR3 length: 16 amino acids. Germline CDR1 is LNHDA and CDR2 is SQIVND (reference sequence). Trimming stripped 5 bases from V and 5 bases from J, with 21 bases between. The CDR3 is CASSPWTAGAWETQYF. CDR3 DNA sequence: TGTGCCAGTAGTCCATGGACCGCGGGGGCTTGGGAGACCCAGTACTTC.

This clonotype occurred a few times. The chain combines TRBV24-1 with TRBJ2-3; TRBD1 matches at 9 bases. The CDR3 is 16 residues long. V was clipped by 4 bases and J by 1 base; unmatched bases: 5. Germline lookup yields CDR1 KGHDR and CDR2 SFDVKD. The CDR3 DNA reads TGTGCCACCAGTGAGCCCCGGGACAGGGGCACAGATACGCAGTATTTT. It translates to CATSEPRDRGTDTQYF.

This clonotype was detected once. The junction departs from the called germline gene at one end, perhaps through a read error. CDR3 amino acids: CASSPEAMSNHPQHF. The CDR3 coding sequence is TGTGCCAGCAGTCCGGAGGCTATGAGCAATCATCCCCAGCATTTT. The gene calls are TRBV28 and TRBJ1-5; D is ambiguous. The CDR3 length is 15 residues. Germline V gives CDR1 MDHEN, CDR2 SYDVKM.

V gene TRBV15 combines with J gene TRBJ1-5; 8 bases line up with TRBD1. The ends lost 3 bases at V and 6 bases at J; junction bases unmatched: 7. The CDR3 loop spans 15 amino acids. CDR1 and CDR2 (germline): LNHNV, YYDKDF (reference sequence). The CDR3 loop reads CATSRTGDLGQPQHF. The CDR3 DNA sequence: TGTGCCACCAGCAGGACAGGGGATCTAGGTCAGCCCCAGCATTTT.

This clonotype has a handful of counts. V gene TRBV15 combines with J gene TRBJ2-1; 7 positions agree with TRBD2. V trimming: 0 bases; J trimming: 3 bases; junction bases outside the gene matches: 5. CDR1 is LNHNV and CDR2 is YYDKDF in the germline V gene (reference sequence). The CDR3 has 16 amino acids. In DNA, the CDR3 is TGTGCCACCAGCAGAGATGAAGCGGGAATCTACAATGAGCAGTTCTTC. Its protein is CATSRDEAGIYNEQFF. Combining the CDR3 with reference TRBV15 and TRBJ2-1 gives the whole variable domain DAMVIQNPRYQVTQFGKPVTLSCSQTLNHNVMYWYQQKSSQAPKLLFHYYDKDFNNEADTPDNFQSRRPNTSFCFLDIRSPGLGDTAMYLCATSRDEAGIYNEQFFGPGTRLTVL.

The chain links TRBV7-2 to TRBJ1-1; D might be TRBD1 (5 bases). The CDR3 length is 15 residues. V lost 5 bases and J lost 1, with 14 bases in between. Germline loops: CDR1 SGHTA, CDR2 FQGNSA. The CDR3 DNA follows: TGTGCCAGCAGCATAGGATGGGGCGAGAACACTGAAGCTTTCTTT. As protein: CASSIGWGENTEAFF.

This clonotype occurred a few times. The rearrangement joins TRBV12-3 or TRBV12-4 to TRBJ2-1, with 15 bases identical to TRBD2. The CDR3 runs 15 residues. V dropped 6 bases and J dropped 8; count of bases not matched to a gene: 5. CDR3: CASRGLAGGPYEQFF. As DNA, the CDR3 is TGTGCCAGCAGAGGACTAGCGGGAGGGCCGTATGAGCAGTTCTTC.

The chain recombines TRBV28 with TRBJ2-5; TRBD2 matches at 8 bases. The CDR3 spans 16 residues. Germline V gene sequence: CDR1 MDHEN, CDR2 SYDVKM. The junction had 11 bases not matched to a gene; V was cut back by 3 bases and J by 5 bases. In DNA form, the CDR3 reads TGTGCCAGCAGTTTTACGGGAGGGCCTGGGTGGGAGACCCAGTACTTC. As protein: CASSFTGGPGWETQYF.

The V call is TRBV5-1, the J call TRBJ1-2, with D perhaps TRBD1 (6 bases). The V and J ends lost 4 bases and 5 bases respectively, with 18 bases between them. Per germline, CDR1 SGHRS and CDR2 YFSETQ. The CDR3 length is 15 residues. The DNA of the CDR3 is TGCGCCAGCAGCGTGACGCCTCAAGGGGGGTATGGCTACACCTTC. Translating gives CASSVTPQGGYGYTF.

This rearrangement joins TRBV19 to TRBJ1-4; D is unresolved. CDR3 size: 15 residues. Germline V lookup: CDR1 LNHDA, CDR2 SQIVND (reference sequence). V lost 5 bases and J lost 0, with 10 bases in between. The CDR3 spells CASSSRTATNEKLFF. DNA of the CDR3: TGTGCCAGTAGTTCCAGGACCGCAACTAATGAAAAACTGTTTTTT.

The chain employs TRBV10-3 and TRBJ1-5, with D possibly matching TRBD1 (6 bases). V lost 3 bases and J lost 7, with 16 bases in between. From germline, CDR1 is ENHRY and CDR2 SYGVKD. The CDR3 is 15 residues long. CDR3 coding DNA: TGTGCCATCAGTGACTCAGACAGGTATTGGCAGCCCCAGCATTTT. As protein: CAISDSDRYWQPQHF.

This clonotype was counted at least ten times. This chain connects TRBV7-2 to TRBJ1-1; D call uncertain. V lost 3 bases and J lost 8, with 10 bases in between. Germline loops: CDR1 SGHTA, CDR2 FQGNSA. This CDR3 has 12 amino acids. This CDR3 is CASSFNIREAFF. The CDR3 DNA reads TGTGCCAGCAGCTTTAACATCAGGGAAGCTTTCTTT.

This clonotype was found a few times. V usage is TRBV10-3 and J usage is TRBJ2-7, with 8 bases lining up with TRBD2. CDR3 length equals 13 residues. CDR1 ENHRY and CDR2 SYGVKD come from the germline V gene. With V trimmed by 8 bases and J by 3 bases, 6 bases remained unmatched. The DNA for the CDR3 is TGTGCCATCGCCGCGGGGGGTAACTACGAGCAGTACGTC. Residues: CAIAAGGNYEQYV.

This clonotype was found a few times. The rearrangement joins TRBV12-3 or TRBV12-4 to TRBJ2-4; D is possibly TRBD2 (6 bases). The CDR3 covers 19 residues. V was pared by 6 bases and J by 3 bases, with 27 bases between. CDR3 loop: CASRPRVPPRLDGKNIQYF. Written as DNA, the CDR3 is TGTGCCAGCAGACCCCGGGTCCCCCCACGACTAGATGGCAAAAACATTCAGTACTTC.

The chain carries TRBV7-2 and TRBJ2-1, with 11 bases aligning to TRBD2. The CDR3 loop spans 16 amino acids. V dropped 4 bases and J dropped 7; count of bases not matched to a gene: 9. In germline, CDR1 is SGHTA, CDR2 FQGNSA. CDR3 sequence: CASSYQTSGIMNEQFF. The CDR3 nucleotides are TGTGCCAGCAGCTACCAGACTAGCGGGATTATGAATGAGCAGTTCTTC.

This clonotype was seen repeatedly, ten times or more. This chain uses TRBV27 with TRBJ1-1, with TRBD1 matching over 7 bases. The CDR3 runs 13 residues. With V trimmed by 5 bases and J by 7 bases, 7 bases remained unmatched. Germline loops: CDR1 MNHEY, CDR2 SMNVEV (reference sequence). CDR3 sequence (DNA): TGTGCCAGCAGTCCGTGGGACAGTTTTGAAGCTTTCTTT. Protein product: CASSPWDSFEAFF.

The CDR3 DNA reads TGCGCCAGCAGCGACACCGGGGCCGAAGAGACCCAGTACTTC. This encodes CASSDTGAEETQYF. The chain is built from TRBV5-1 and TRBJ2-5; D might be TRBD1 or TRBD2, each matching 5 bases. CDR1 and CDR2 (germline): SGHRS, YFSETQ. The CDR3 has 14 amino acids. V was clipped by 4 bases and J by 3 bases, with 13 bases between them.

The V and J genes are TRBV25-1 and TRBJ1-5; D ambiguous. V was shortened by 8 bases and J by 3 bases, with 11 bases between the two germline ends. This CDR3 is built from 13 residues. The germline V gene encodes CDR1 MGHDK and CDR2 SYGVNS. CDR3: CASSGPYNQPQHF. The CDR3 region has the DNA TGTGCCAGCTCCGGGCCCTACAATCAGCCCCAGCATTTT.